The 19 T cell receptor beta chains listed next were all sequenced from one sample in a study of identical twins. Each CDR3 protein gets one entry after TCRdb re-called the 5' RACE reads with MiXCR. This sample has hundreds of thousands of distinct CDR3 sequences, with roughly 18% found just once. A further study also used this sample, focusing on T cells expressing NK-cell markers.

Sequences were obtained from PBMCs. The receptors come from a woman aged 18-29 years in good health.

V is TRBV20-1 and J is TRBJ2-5, with TRBD1 as a possible D gene (7 bases). V dropped 5 bases and J dropped 1 base, with 11 bases sitting between them. Germline CDR1 is DFQATT and CDR2 is SNEGSKA (reference sequence). This CDR3 region has 13 residues. This CDR3 is CSAAGQTQETQYF. The CDR3 nucleotides read TGCAGTGCTGCGGGACAGACCCAAGAGACCCAGTACTTC.

The chain couples TRBV12-3 or TRBV12-4 to TRBJ2-3; D is tentatively TRBD1 or TRBD2 (5 bases each). Trimming left V 5 bases short and J 3 bases short, with 12 bases between. The CDR3 extends over 14 amino acids. The CDR3 is CASSVGTVTDTQYF. The DNA of the CDR3 is TGTGCCAGCAGTGTAGGGACCGTTACAGATACGCAGTATTTT.

The V call is TRBV10-3, the J call TRBJ2-7; 11 positions agree with TRBD2. The V gene's germline CDR1 is ENHRY and CDR2 SYGVKD. The CDR3 is 15 residues long. J gave up 2 bases and V 6 bases, and 6 bases lay outside the gene matches. This CDR3 is CAIRTSGAAPYEQYF. The CDR3 region has the DNA TGTGCCATCAGGACTAGCGGGGCAGCCCCCTACGAGCAGTACTTC.

This clonotype was seen repeatedly, ten times or more. This chain uses TRBV5-1 with TRBJ1-2; no clear D gene. Germline lookup yields CDR1 SGHRS and CDR2 YFSETQ. Trimming shortened V by 1 base and J by 4 bases, and 11 bases separated the two germline ends. The CDR3 spans 14 residues. The CDR3 region is CASSLTLGFYGYTF. In nucleotides, the CDR3 is TGCGCCAGCAGCTTGACTCTCGGATTCTATGGCTACACCTTC. The full variable domain, with the rest looked up from reference TRBV5-1 and TRBJ1-2, is KAGVTQTPRYLIKTRGQQVTLSCSPISGHRSVSWYQQTPGQGLQFLFEYFSETQRNKGNFPGRFSGRQFSNSRSEMNVSTLELGDSALYLCASSLTLGFYGYTFGSGTRLTVV.

This clonotype was detected only a few times. This sequence joins TRBV29-1 and TRBJ1-1; D remains unclear. With 1 base removed from V and 11 bases from J, the gap between germline ends came to 20 bases. CDR3 size: 14 residues. Germline loops: CDR1 SQVTM, CDR2 ANQGSEA. The CDR3 DNA reads TGCAGCGTTGAAGGAGCGCGGGTGCGAAGCGGTGCTTTCTTT. This codes for CSVEGARVRSGAFF. Complete variable domain (other parts from reference TRBV29-1 and TRBJ1-1): SAVISQKPSRDICQRGTSLTIQCQVDSQVTMMFWYRQQPGQSLTLIATANQGSEATYESGFVIDKFPISRPNLTFSTLTVSNMSPEDSSIYLCSVEGARVRSGAFFGQGTRLTVV.

The rearrangement uses TRBV7-9 and TRBJ1-1; a possible D gene is TRBD1 (6 bases). CDR3 length equals 14 residues. V dropped 4 bases and J dropped 8 bases, with 17 bases sitting between them. The germline V gene encodes CDR1 SEHNR and CDR2 FQNEAQ (reference sequence). CDR3 region: CASSSGAQPREAFF. In DNA form, the CDR3 reads TGTGCCAGCAGCTCAGGGGCCCAACCCCGAGAAGCTTTCTTT.

The chain uses TRBV28 and TRBJ2-7, with D possibly matching TRBD2 (5 bases). This CDR3 is 14 amino acids long. The germline V and J ends were trimmed by 5 bases and 2 bases, with 13 bases remaining between them. Germline V gives CDR1 MDHEN, CDR2 SYDVKM. The CDR3 loop is CASSPGIPPYEQYF. CDR3 DNA sequence: TGTGCCAGCAGTCCCGGGATCCCTCCCTACGAGCAGTACTTC.

The chain recombines TRBV27 with TRBJ2-1; TRBD1 aligns across 10 bases. Germline trimming cut 6 bases from V and 5 bases from J; bases unmatched to any gene: 7. The germline gives CDR1 MNHEY, CDR2 SMNVEV (reference sequence). The CDR3 sequence is 15 residues long. This chain's CDR3 is CASRVTGGAHNEQFF. The CDR3 bases are TGTGCCAGCAGGGTGACAGGGGGCGCCCACAATGAGCAGTTCTTC.

The chain carries TRBV29-1 and TRBJ1-1; the D is unclear. The germline gives CDR1 SQVTM, CDR2 ANQGSEA. V was clipped by 4 bases and J by 1 base, with 7 bases between them. The CDR3 covers 12 residues. The CDR3 DNA is TGCAGCGTTGTTGAACAGAACACTGAAGCTTTCTTT. This gives the protein CSVVEQNTEAFF.

This rearrangement joins TRBV20-1 to TRBJ2-7, with D possibly TRBD1 on 6 matching bases. This CDR3 region has 13 residues. Germline CDR1 is DFQATT and CDR2 is SNEGSKA (reference sequence). V lost 4 bases, J lost 3 bases, and 13 bases lay in between. CDR3 amino acids: CSAIPGHGYEQYF. The CDR3 nucleotides are TGCAGTGCTATCCCGGGACACGGCTACGAGCAGTACTTC.

The V and J genes are TRBV15 and TRBJ2-1, with D uncertain. This CDR3 contains 15 residues. The germline V gene has CDR1 LNHNV and CDR2 YYDKDF (reference sequence). Trimming stripped 1 base from V and 5 bases from J, with 12 bases between. The CDR3 region is CATSRAHEVNNEQFF. CDR3 DNA sequence: TGTGCCACCAGCAGAGCTCACGAAGTCAACAATGAGCAGTTCTTC.

This clonotype was observed a handful of times. The chain uses TRBV5-1 and TRBJ2-1, with D possibly called TRBD1 or TRBD2 (5 bases each). This CDR3 has 17 residues. Germline V CDR1 and CDR2: SGHRS, YFSETQ. V was cut by 6 bases and J by 6 bases, with 25 bases left in between. The CDR3 DNA reads as TGCGCCAGCACTTATGGGACGACCCCTTTTATTTTCAATGAGCAGTTCTTC. Translation: CASTYGTTPFIFNEQFF.

This sequence joins TRBV5-1 and TRBJ2-1; maybe TRBD2 (6 bases). Germline V gene data show CDR1 as SGHRS and CDR2 as YFSETQ. V lost 5 bases and J 3 bases, leaving 15 bases between the germline ends. This CDR3 contains 15 residues. CDR3 region: CASRLTGSDYNEQFF. For the CDR3, the DNA is TGCGCCAGCAGACTGACCGGGAGCGACTACAATGAGCAGTTCTTC.

For the CDR3, the DNA is TGTGCCTGCACAGGGGTTTCCTACAATGAGCAGTTCTTC. This encodes CACTGVSYNEQFF. V is TRBV30 and J is TRBJ2-1, with 7 bases fitting TRBD1. J lost 1 base, V lost 6 bases, and 3 bases had no gene match. The CDR3 totals 13 residues. CDR1 and CDR2 (germline): GTSNPN, SVGIG (reference sequence).

V usage is TRBV7-8 and J usage is TRBJ2-5; weak D call: TRBD2 (5 bases). CDR1 is SGHVS, CDR2 FQNEAQ, per germline. V lost 5 bases to trimming and J lost 5 bases, with 12 bases between them. The length of the CDR3 is 13 residues. This CDR3 is CASSPSMRETQYF. The CDR3 DNA reads TGTGCCAGCAGCCCTAGCATGCGGGAGACCCAGTACTTC.

The chain uses TRBV19 and TRBJ2-1; D unresolved. V was clipped by 2 bases and J by 4 bases, with 12 bases between them. This CDR3 contains 15 residues. CDR1 and CDR2 (germline): LNHDA, SQIVND (reference sequence). The CDR3 sequence is CASSIRPVEYNEQFF. Written as DNA, the CDR3 is TGTGCCAGTAGTATAAGGCCAGTGGAATACAATGAGCAGTTCTTC. Full variable domain (remainder filled in from reference TRBV19 and TRBJ2-1): DGGITQSPKYLFRKEGQNVTLSCEQNLNHDAMYWYRQDPGQGLRLIYYSQIVNDFQKGDIAEGYSVSREKKESFPLTVTSAQKNPTAFYLCASSIRPVEYNEQFFGPGTRLTVL.

The rearrangement joins TRBV27 to TRBJ1-5, with D possibly matching TRBD1 (6 bases). The CDR3 spans 14 residues. V lost 4 bases, J lost 8 bases, and 15 bases lay in between. The germline gives CDR1 MNHEY, CDR2 SMNVEV (reference sequence). This CDR3 reads CASSYSYRGEPQHF. The DNA of the CDR3 is TGTGCCAGCAGTTACTCTTATAGGGGGGAGCCCCAGCATTTT.

The J gene is TRBJ2-1, the V gene TRBV11-2; 11 positions match TRBD2. V was clipped by 5 bases and J by 4 bases; unmatched bases: 7. CDR3 length: 16 amino acids. The germline V gene has CDR1 SGHAT and CDR2 FQNNGV. Written as DNA, the CDR3 is TGTGCCAGCAGCCCGAGACTAGCGGGGATTTACAATGAGCAGTTCTTC. It encodes CASSPRLAGIYNEQFF.

This clonotype occurred a few times. The rearrangement joins TRBV3-1 to TRBJ1-1; perhaps TRBD1 as D (5 bases). CDR1 is LGHDT, CDR2 YNNKEL, per germline (reference sequence). This CDR3 comprises 16 residues. V was trimmed by 0 bases and J by 1 base, leaving 12 bases between them. The CDR3 nucleotides read TGTGCCAGCAGCCAAGATCAGGAGGGACCGAACACTGAAGCTTTCTTT. This codes for CASSQDQEGPNTEAFF.